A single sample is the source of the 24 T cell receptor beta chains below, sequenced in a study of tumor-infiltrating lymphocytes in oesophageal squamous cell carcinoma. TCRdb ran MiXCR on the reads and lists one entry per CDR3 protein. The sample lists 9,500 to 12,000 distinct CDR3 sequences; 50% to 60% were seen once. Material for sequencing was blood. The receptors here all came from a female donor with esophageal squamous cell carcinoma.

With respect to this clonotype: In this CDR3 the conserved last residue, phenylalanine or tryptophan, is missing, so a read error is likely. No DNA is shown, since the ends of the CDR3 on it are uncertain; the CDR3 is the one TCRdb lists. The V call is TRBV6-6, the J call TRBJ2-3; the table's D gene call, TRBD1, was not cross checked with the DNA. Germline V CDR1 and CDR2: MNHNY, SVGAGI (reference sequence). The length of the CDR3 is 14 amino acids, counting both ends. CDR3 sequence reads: CANIQRDGATPSVR.

The DNA of the CDR3 is TGTGCCAGCAGCAACGCGTTAGCGGGAGCCCACGAGCAGTACTTC. It translates to CASSNALAGAHEQYF. This chain connects TRBV11-2 to TRBJ2-7, with 9 nucleotides matching TRBD2. V shed 5 bases, J shed 5 bases, and the junction held 10 bases outside the gene matches. The V gene's germline CDR1 is SGHAT and CDR2 FQNNGV. The CDR3 runs 15 residues.

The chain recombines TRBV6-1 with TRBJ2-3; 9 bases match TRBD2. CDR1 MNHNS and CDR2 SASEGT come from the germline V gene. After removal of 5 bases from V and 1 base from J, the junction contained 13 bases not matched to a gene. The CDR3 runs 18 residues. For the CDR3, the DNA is TGTGCCAGCAGTTACCACCTCCTCGGCGGGGGGGGCACAGATACGCAGTATTTT. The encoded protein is CASSYHLLGGGGTDTQYF.

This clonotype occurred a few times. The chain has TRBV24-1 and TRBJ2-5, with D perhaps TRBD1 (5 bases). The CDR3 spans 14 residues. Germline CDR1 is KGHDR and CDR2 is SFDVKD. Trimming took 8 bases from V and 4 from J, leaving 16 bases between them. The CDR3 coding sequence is TGTGCCACCATGGGCAGGGCCCAAAGAGAGACCCAGTACTTC. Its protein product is CATMGRAQRETQYF.

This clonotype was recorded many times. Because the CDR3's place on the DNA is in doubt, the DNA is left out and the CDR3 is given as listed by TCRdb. The CDR3 loop is CASSEPRGELWLHLRF. This sequence joins TRBV10-1 and TRBJ2-6; the table assigns TRBD1, which was not confirmed against the DNA. The CDR3 region is 16 residues in length, termini included. Germline V gene sequence: CDR1 WNHNN, CDR2 SYGVQD (reference sequence).

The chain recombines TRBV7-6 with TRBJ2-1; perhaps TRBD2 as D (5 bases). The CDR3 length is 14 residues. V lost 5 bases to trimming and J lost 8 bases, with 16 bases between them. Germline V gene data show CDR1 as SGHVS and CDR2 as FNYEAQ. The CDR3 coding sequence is TGTGCCAGCAGCAGAATTGGGGTTAGCGATGAGCAGTTCTTC. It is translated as CASSRIGVSDEQFF.

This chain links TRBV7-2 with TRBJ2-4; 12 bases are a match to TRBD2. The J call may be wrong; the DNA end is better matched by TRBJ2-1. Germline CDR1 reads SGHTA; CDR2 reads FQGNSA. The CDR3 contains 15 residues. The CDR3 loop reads CASSPTSGRRNEQFF. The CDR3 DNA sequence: TGTGCCAGCAGCCCGACTAGCGGGAGAAGAAATGAGCAGTTCTTC.

For the CDR3, the DNA is TGTGCCAGCAGCTTAACTGCAGACTACAATGAGCAGTTCTTC. It yields the protein CASSLTADYNEQFF. The chain recombines TRBV7-3 with TRBJ2-5; no definite D call. TRBJ2-1 matches the DNA end more closely, so the J call is doubtful. Germline V gene sequence: CDR1 SGHTA, CDR2 FQGTGA. CDR3 length equals 14 residues.

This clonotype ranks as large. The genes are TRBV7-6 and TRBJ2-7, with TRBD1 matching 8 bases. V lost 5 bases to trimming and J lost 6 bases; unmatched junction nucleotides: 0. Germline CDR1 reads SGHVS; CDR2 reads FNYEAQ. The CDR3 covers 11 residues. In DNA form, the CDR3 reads TGTGCCAGCAGCACAGGGGGCGAGCAGTACTTC. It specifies CASSTGGEQYF.

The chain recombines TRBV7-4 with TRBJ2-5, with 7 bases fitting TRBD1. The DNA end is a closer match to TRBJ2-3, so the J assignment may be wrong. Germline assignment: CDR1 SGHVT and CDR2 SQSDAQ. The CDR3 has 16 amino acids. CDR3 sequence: CASSLARGRLTDTQYF. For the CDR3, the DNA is TGTGCCAGCAGCTTAGCAAGGGGGCGGCTCACAGATACGCAGTATTTT.

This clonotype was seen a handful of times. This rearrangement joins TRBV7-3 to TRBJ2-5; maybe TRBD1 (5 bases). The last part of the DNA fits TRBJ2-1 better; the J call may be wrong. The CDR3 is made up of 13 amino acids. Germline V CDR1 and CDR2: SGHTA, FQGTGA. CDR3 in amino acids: CASSLLLGQEQFF. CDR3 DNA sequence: TGTGCCAGCAGCTTATTGTTGGGGCAGGAGCAGTTCTTC.

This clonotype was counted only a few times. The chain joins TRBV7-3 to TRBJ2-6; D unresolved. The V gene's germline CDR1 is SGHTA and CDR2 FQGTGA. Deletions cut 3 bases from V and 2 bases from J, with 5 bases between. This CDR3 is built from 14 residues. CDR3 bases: TGTGCCAGCAGCTTGGTAGCTGGGGCCAACGTCCTGACTTTC. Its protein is CASSLVAGANVLTF.

The CDR3 is CASSLAGSEQFF. The CDR3 nucleotides are TGTGCCAGCAGCTTAGCGGGTAGTGAGCAGTTCTTC. The chain employs TRBV7-6 and TRBJ2-1, with D uncertain. The CDR3 has 12 amino acids. Trimming pared 0 bases from V and 9 bases from J, leaving 6 bases between. Per the germline V gene, CDR1 is SGHVS and CDR2 is FNYEAQ.

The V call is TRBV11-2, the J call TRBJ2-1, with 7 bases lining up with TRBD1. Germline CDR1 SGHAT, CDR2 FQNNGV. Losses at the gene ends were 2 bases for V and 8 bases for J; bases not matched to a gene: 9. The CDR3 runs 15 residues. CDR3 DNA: TGTGCCAGCAGCTTAATGGCAGGGGGTAGGGATGAGCAGTTCTTC. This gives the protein CASSLMAGGRDEQFF.

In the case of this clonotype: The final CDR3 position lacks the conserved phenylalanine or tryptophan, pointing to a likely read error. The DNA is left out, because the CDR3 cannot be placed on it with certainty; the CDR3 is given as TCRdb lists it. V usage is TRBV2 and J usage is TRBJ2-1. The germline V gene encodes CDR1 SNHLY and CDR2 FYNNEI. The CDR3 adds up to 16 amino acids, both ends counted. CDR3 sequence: CASSAGPDQYGYTFGS.

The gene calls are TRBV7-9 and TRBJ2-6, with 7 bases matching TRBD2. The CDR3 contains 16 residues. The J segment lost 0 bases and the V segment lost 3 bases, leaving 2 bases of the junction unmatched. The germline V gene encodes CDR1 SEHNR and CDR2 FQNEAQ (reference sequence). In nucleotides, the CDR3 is TGTGCCAGCAGCTTCGGGGGGAGCTCTGGGGCCAACGTCCTGACTTTC. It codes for CASSFGGSSGANVLTF.

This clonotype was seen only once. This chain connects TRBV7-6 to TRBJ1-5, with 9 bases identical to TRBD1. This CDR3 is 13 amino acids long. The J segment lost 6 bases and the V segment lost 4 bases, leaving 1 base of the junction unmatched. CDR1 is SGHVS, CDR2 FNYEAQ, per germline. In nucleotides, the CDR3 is TGTGCCAGCAGCTGGGGACAGGGTCAGCCCCAGCATTTT. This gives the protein CASSWGQGQPQHF.

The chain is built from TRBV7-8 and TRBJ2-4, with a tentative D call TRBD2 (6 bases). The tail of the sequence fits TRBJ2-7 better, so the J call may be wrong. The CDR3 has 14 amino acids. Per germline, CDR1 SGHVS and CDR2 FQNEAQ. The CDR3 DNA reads TGTGCCAGCAGCCTCATAGCGGAGTCCTACGAGCAGTACTTC. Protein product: CASSLIAESYEQYF.

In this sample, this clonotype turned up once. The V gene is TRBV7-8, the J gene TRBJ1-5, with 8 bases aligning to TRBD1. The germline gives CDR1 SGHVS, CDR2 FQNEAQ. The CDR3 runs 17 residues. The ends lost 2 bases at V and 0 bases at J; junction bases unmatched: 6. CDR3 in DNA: TGTGCCAGCAGCTTAAGTGTAACAGGGGGTAGCAATCAGCCCCAGCATTTT. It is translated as CASSLSVTGGSNQPQHF. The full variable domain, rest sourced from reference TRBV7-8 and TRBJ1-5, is GAGVSQSPRYKVAKRGQDVALRCDPISGHVSLFWYQQALGQGPEFLTYFQNEAQLDKSGLPSDRFFAERPEGSVSTLKIQRTQQEDSAVYLCASSLSVTGGSNQPQHFGDGTRLSIL.

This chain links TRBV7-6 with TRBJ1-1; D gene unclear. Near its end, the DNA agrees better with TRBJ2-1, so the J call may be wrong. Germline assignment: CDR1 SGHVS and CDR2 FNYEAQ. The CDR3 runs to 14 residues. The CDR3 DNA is TGTGCCAGCAGCTCTCTGGGCGTGGAAGAGACCCAGTTCTTC. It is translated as CASSSLGVEETQFF.

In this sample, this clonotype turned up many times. CDR3 coding DNA: TGTGCCAGCAGTGTGGAGGACAGGGGGAACGAGCAGTACTTC. Amino acid sequence: CASSVEDRGNEQYF. The gene calls are TRBV2 and TRBJ2-7; the match to TRBD1 covers 10 bases. V lost 4 bases to trimming and J lost 5 bases; unmatched junction nucleotides: 5. CDR1 and CDR2 from the germline V gene are SNHLY and FYNNEI. The CDR3 spans 14 residues.

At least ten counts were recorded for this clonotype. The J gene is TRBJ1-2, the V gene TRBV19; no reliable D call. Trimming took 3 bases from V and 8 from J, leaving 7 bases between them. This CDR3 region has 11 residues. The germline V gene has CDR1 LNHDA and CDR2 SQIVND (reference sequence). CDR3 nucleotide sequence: TGTGCCAGTAGTATCATGGAGGGCTACACCTTC. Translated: CASSIMEGYTF.

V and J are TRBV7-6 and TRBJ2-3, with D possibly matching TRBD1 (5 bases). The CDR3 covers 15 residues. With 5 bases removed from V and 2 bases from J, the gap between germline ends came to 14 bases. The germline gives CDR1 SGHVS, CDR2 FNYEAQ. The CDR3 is CASSKDAGYTDTQYF. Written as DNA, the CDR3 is TGTGCCAGCAGCAAAGACGCAGGGTACACAGATACGCAGTATTTT.

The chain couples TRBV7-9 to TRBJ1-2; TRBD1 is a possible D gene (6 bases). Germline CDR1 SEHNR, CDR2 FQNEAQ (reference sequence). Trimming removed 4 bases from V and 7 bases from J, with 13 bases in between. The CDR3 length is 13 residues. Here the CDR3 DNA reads TGTGCCAGCAGCTCAATGGGGGCCTTTGGCTACACCTTC. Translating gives CASSSMGAFGYTF.